This T cell receptor beta chain was observed in a study of a mutant IDH1 vaccine in newly diagnosed glioma. Across the study: Therapy received beforehand was radiotherapy, temozolomide, or both, with most patients given both. Whole-study results and caveats: Across multiple MHC alleles, 93.3% of patients had vaccine-induced responses. Pseudoprogression appeared independent of alterations in top peripheral clonotypes.

To note about this clone: Its antigen is undetermined.

Indicated time point: baseline, week 1 (first vaccination visit). The sample's treatment: pre-vaccination baseline after standard-of-care therapy. Donor diagnoses consisted of new WHO grade 3 or 4 IDH1-mutant, ATRX-lost astrocytomas. Profiled with immunoSEQ multiplex PCR; TCRdb holds only in-frame clones, not every one. This table holds 35,000 to 40,000 clones, roughly 90% found once. Between the trimmed V and J ends, which lost 7 bases and 5 bases, there was a span of 11 bases. Germline-derived CDR1 and CDR2 are SQVTM and ANQGSEA. The CDR3 length is 11 residues. The material was PBMCs, obtained from a glioma patient treated with radiotherapy, temozolomide or both. The source is a man aged 18 to 29 with glioma. The chain couples TRBV29-1 to TRBJ1-2, with D possibly matching TRBD1 (6 bases). The CDR3, as DNA: TGCAGCGGTTGGACAGCATATGGCTACACCTTC. Protein: CSGWTAYGYTF.